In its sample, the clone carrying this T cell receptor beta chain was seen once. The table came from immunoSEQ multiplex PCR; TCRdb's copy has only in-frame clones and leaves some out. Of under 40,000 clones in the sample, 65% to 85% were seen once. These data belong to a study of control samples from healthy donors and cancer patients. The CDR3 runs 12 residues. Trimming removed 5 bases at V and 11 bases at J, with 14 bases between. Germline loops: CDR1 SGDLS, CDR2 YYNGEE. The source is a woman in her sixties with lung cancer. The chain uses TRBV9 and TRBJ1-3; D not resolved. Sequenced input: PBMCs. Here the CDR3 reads CASSTDAPAIYF. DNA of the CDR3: TGTGCCAGCAGTACTGACGCCCCCGCCATATATTTT.